The 17 T cell receptor beta chains below were found in one sample sequenced in a study of cytomegalovirus exposure and HLA in healthy donors. The data were produced by immunoSEQ multiplex PCR, yet TCRdb's version contains in-frame clones alone and is incomplete. The sample yields roughly 150,000 clones, 70% to 90% seen once. The sequencing input was PBMCs. Receptor source: a young man in good health and CMV-seronegative.

The chain has TRBV5-6 and TRBJ2-1; D is undetermined. This CDR3 comprises 14 residues. Deletions cut 0 bases from V and 5 bases from J, with 9 bases between. Germline CDR1 is SGHDT and CDR2 is YYEEEE. Here the CDR3 DNA reads TGTGCCAGCAGCTTGGATCACCTAGACAATGAGCAGTTCTTC. This gives the protein CASSLDHLDNEQFF.

The gene calls are TRBV5-6 and TRBJ1-1; tentatively, D is TRBD1 (6 bases). Germline loops: CDR1 SGHDT, CDR2 YYEEEE. V lost 0 bases, J lost 1 base, and 7 bases lay in between. CDR3 length: 14 residues. The DNA of the CDR3 is TGTGCCAGCAGCTTGGACAGGGCGAACACTGAAGCTTTCTTT. Encoded protein: CASSLDRANTEAFF.

The chain combines TRBV5-6 with TRBJ2-7; 8 bases line up with TRBD2. After removal of 3 bases from V and 0 bases from J, the junction contained 5 bases not matched to a gene. In germline, CDR1 is SGHDT, CDR2 YYEEEE. CDR3 length: 15 amino acids. In DNA form, the CDR3 reads TGTGCCAGCAGCTCACTAGCGGACTCCTCCTACGAGCAGTACTTC. Amino acids: CASSSLADSSYEQYF.

The chain uses TRBV11-2 and TRBJ1-1, with D possibly matching TRBD1 (5 bases). The ends were cut back, 5 bases at V and 2 bases at J, with 9 bases in the middle. The CDR3 is 13 residues long. The germline CDR1 and CDR2 sequences are SGHAT and FQNNGV. The CDR3 bases are TGTGCCAGCAGCACAGACAGCAACACTGAAGCTTTCTTT. The encoded protein is CASSTDSNTEAFF.

The genes are TRBV27 and TRBJ1-3, with unresolved D. V was clipped by 3 bases and J by 4 bases, with 13 bases between them. The V gene's germline CDR1 is MNHEY and CDR2 SMNVEV (reference sequence). CDR3 length equals 15 residues. In DNA, the CDR3 is TGTGCCAGCAGTTTGGAGGGCCGGCTGGGAAACACCATATATTTT. Translation gives CASSLEGRLGNTIYF.

This clone has a single count. The chain employs TRBV30 and TRBJ1-5; 11 positions agree with TRBD1. The CDR3 covers 14 residues. The germline V gene has CDR1 GTSNPN and CDR2 SVGIG (reference sequence). V lost 3 bases, J lost 7 bases, and 5 bases stayed unmatched. The CDR3 loop reads CAWSAGTGGQPQHF. DNA for the CDR3: TGTGCCTGGAGCGCCGGGACAGGGGGGCAGCCCCAGCATTTT.

In nucleotides, the CDR3 is TGTGCCAGCAGTCAGGCAAACTTACGCGAGCAGTACTTC. As protein: CASSQANLREQYF. The rearrangement joins TRBV28 to TRBJ2-7; D gene unclear. The CDR3 runs 13 residues. V was clipped by 5 bases and J by 6 bases, with 14 bases between them. Germline CDR1 MDHEN, CDR2 SYDVKM.

On this clone: The junction does not match germline at one end; this may be a read error. The rearrangement links TRBV7-8 to TRBJ2-7, with 11 bases matching TRBD2. Germline lookup yields CDR1 SGHVS and CDR2 FQNEAQ. This CDR3 region has 14 residues. The CDR3 nucleotides read TGTGCCAGCAGCCTAGCGGGAGGAACCTACGAGCAGTACTTC. The encoded protein is CASSLAGGTYEQYF. Looking up the rest from reference TRBV7-8 and TRBJ2-7 gives the full variable domain: GAGVSQSPRYKVAKRGQDVALRCDPISGHVSLFWYQQALGQGPEFLTYFQNEAQLDKSGLPSDRFFAERPEGSVSTLKIQRTQQEDSAVYLCASSLAGGTYEQYFGPGTRLTVT.

As DNA, the CDR3 is TGTGCCAGCAGTGGTAGCCTAGGGGGTCGGGAGACCCAGTACTTC. Amino acid sequence: CASSGSLGGRETQYF. The chain joins TRBV27 to TRBJ2-5; the D gene is possibly TRBD1 (6 bases). V was trimmed by 5 bases and J by 5 bases, leaving 18 bases between them. The CDR3 totals 15 residues. Germline CDR1 and CDR2: MNHEY and SMNVEV (reference sequence).

The chain links TRBV7-8 to TRBJ1-2; D remains unclear. The germline CDR1 and CDR2 sequences are SGHVS and FQNEAQ. This CDR3 spans 14 amino acids. V was clipped by 1 base and J by 5 bases, with 11 bases between them. CDR3 DNA: TGTGCCAGCAGCTTAGAGGCCAGGATGTATGGCTACACCTTC. The encoded protein is CASSLEARMYGYTF. Full variable domain (rest looked up from reference TRBV7-8 and TRBJ1-2): GAGVSQSPRYKVAKRGQDVALRCDPISGHVSLFWYQQALGQGPEFLTYFQNEAQLDKSGLPSDRFFAERPEGSVSTLKIQRTQQEDSAVYLCASSLEARMYGYTFGSGTRLTVV.

The chain employs TRBV6-5 and TRBJ2-1; 9 positions agree with TRBD2. The CDR3 loop spans 16 amino acids. V trimming: 0 bases; J trimming: 10 bases; junction bases outside the gene matches: 10. Germline lookup yields CDR1 MNHEY and CDR2 SVGAGI. CDR3 amino acids: CASSYSKWRGGEEQFF. CDR3 bases: TGTGCCAGCAGTTACTCGAAATGGCGGGGGGGAGAAGAGCAGTTCTTC.

CDR3 in amino acids: CASEFNNRFNQPQHF. The CDR3 nucleotides are TGTGCCAGCGAATTTAATAACAGGTTCAATCAGCCCCAGCATTTT. V is TRBV27 and J is TRBJ1-5; D is perhaps TRBD1 (5 bases). V lost 8 bases and J 3 bases, leaving 17 bases between the germline ends. This CDR3 has 15 residues. Germline CDR1 MNHEY, CDR2 SMNVEV (reference sequence).

The chain uses TRBV6-1 and TRBJ2-5, with TRBD1 matching 9 bases. Looked up from germline, CDR1 is MNHNS and CDR2 is SASEGT. V lost 6 bases and J lost 4; bases outside the gene matches: 9. This CDR3 spans 15 amino acids. In DNA, the CDR3 is TGTGCCAGCAGCTCCGGGACAGGGCTCCCAGAGACCCAGTACTTC. This encodes CASSSGTGLPETQYF.

The rearrangement joins TRBV4-1 to TRBJ2-1; D gene uncertain. Germline CDR1 MGHRA, CDR2 YSYEKL. Trimming left V 1 base short and J 6 bases short, with 16 bases between. There are 16 residues in the CDR3. The CDR3 coding sequence is TGCGCCAGCAGCCAAGCTGTCCAGGTTATCGGCAATGAGCAGTTCTTC. It is translated as CASSQAVQVIGNEQFF.

This clone was picked up one time. The chain employs TRBV14 and TRBJ2-7; a possible D gene is TRBD1 (6 bases). V was trimmed by 0 bases and J by 6 bases, leaving 18 bases between them. The germline gives CDR1 SGHDN, CDR2 FVKESK. This CDR3 is 16 amino acids long. As DNA, the CDR3 is TGTGCCAGCAGCCAAGATGGGGGCAGGGGCATAGTCGAGCAGTACTTC. It codes for CASSQDGGRGIVEQYF.

The chain links TRBV7-2 to TRBJ2-7; 7 nucleotides line up with TRBD1. CDR3 length: 17 amino acids. With 0 bases clipped from V and 3 bases from J, the junction kept 11 bases outside the gene matches. CDR1 SGHTA and CDR2 FQGNSA come from the germline V gene. CDR3 loop: CASSLAYDRDGFYEQYF. The CDR3 DNA is TGTGCCAGCAGCTTAGCGTATGACAGGGATGGATTCTACGAGCAGTACTTC.

The chain combines TRBV13 with TRBJ1-4; D gene unclear. V was clipped by 5 bases and J by 0 bases, with 10 bases between them. There are 15 residues in the CDR3. Germline CDR1 reads PRHDT; CDR2 reads FYEKMQ (reference sequence). CDR3 protein: CASSHAGSTNEKLFF. In DNA, the CDR3 is TGTGCCAGCAGCCACGCCGGGTCAACTAATGAAAAACTGTTTTTT.